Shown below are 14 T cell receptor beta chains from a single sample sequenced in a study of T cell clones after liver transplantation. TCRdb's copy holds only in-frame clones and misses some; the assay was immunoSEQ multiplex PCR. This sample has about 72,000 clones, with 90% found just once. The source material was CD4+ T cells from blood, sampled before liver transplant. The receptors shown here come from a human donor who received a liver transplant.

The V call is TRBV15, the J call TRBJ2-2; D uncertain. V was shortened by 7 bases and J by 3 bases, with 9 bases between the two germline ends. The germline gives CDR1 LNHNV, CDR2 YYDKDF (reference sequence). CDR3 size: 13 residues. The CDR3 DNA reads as TGTGCCACCACCAGCACCTACACCGGGGAGCTGTTTTTT. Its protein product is CATTSTYTGELFF.

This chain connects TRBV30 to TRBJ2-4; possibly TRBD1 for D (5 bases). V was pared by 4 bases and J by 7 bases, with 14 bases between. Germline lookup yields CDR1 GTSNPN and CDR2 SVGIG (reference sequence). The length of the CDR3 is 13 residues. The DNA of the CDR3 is TGTGCCTGGACAGGGCAGGTTGGGAACATTCAGTACTTC. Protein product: CAWTGQVGNIQYF.

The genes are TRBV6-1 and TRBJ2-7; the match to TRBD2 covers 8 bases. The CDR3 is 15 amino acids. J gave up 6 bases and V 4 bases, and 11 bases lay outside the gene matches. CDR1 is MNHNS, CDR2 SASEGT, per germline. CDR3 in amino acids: CASSATSGGLGEQYF. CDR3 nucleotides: TGTGCCAGCAGTGCCACTAGCGGAGGTTTGGGCGAGCAGTACTTC.

This chain's CDR3 is CASSQADGAGRGNQPQHF. In DNA form, the CDR3 reads TGCGCCAGCAGCCAAGCCGACGGGGCGGGGAGGGGCAATCAGCCCCAGCATTTT. V gene TRBV4-1 combines with J gene TRBJ1-5, with D perhaps TRBD1 (5 bases). Germline-derived CDR1 and CDR2 are MGHRA and YSYEKL. The germline V and J ends were trimmed by 1 base and 2 bases, with 18 bases remaining between them. CDR3 length equals 18 residues.

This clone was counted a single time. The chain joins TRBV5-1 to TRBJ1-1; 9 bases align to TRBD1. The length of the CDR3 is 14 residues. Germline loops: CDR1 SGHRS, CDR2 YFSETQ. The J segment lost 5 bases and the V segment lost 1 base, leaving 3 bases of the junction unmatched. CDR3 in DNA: TGCGCCAGCAGCTTGAACAGGGGGCTTACTGAAGCTTTCTTT. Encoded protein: CASSLNRGLTEAFF.

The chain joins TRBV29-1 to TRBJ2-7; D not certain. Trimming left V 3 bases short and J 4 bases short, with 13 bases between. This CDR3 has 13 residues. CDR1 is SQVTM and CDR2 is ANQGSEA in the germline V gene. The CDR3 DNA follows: TGCAGCGTTGAGGAGACCCCCGGTTACGAGCAGTACTTC. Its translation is CSVEETPGYEQYF.

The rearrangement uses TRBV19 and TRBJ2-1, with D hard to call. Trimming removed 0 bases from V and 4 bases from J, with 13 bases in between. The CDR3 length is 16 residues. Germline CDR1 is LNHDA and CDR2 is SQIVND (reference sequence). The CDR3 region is CASSIDPGSNYNEQFF. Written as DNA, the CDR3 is TGTGCCAGTAGTATAGATCCCGGCAGCAATTACAATGAGCAGTTCTTC.

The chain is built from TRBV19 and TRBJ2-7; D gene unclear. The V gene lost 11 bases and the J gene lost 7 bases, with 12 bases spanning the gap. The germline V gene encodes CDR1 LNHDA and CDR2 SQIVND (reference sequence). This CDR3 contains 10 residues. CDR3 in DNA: TGTGCCTCCGGTGGGGAAGAGCAGTACTTC. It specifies CASGGEEQYF.

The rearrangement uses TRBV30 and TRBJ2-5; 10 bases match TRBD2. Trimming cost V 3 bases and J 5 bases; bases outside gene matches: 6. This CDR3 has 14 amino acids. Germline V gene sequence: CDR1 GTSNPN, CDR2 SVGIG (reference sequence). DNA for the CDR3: TGTGCCTGGAGAATAGCGGGAGGAGGGGAGACCCAGTACTTC. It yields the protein CAWRIAGGGETQYF. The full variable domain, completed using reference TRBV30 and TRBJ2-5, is SQTIHQWPATLVQPVGSPLSLECTVEGTSNPNLYWYRQAAGRGLQLLFYSVGIGQISSEVPQNLSASRPQDRQFILSSKKLLLSDSGFYLCAWRIAGGGETQYFGPGTRLLVL.

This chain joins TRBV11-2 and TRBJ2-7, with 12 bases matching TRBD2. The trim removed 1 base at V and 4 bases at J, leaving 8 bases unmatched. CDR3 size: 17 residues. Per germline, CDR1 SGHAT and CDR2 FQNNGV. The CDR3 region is CASSLGGTSGRPYEQYF. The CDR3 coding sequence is TGTGCCAGCAGCTTAGGAGGTACTAGCGGGAGGCCGTACGAGCAGTACTTC.

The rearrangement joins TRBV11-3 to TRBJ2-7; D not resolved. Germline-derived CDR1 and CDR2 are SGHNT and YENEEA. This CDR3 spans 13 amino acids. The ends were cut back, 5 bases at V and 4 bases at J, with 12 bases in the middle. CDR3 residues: CASSPYRGYEQYF. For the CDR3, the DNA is TGTGCCAGCAGCCCTTATCGTGGTTACGAGCAGTACTTC.

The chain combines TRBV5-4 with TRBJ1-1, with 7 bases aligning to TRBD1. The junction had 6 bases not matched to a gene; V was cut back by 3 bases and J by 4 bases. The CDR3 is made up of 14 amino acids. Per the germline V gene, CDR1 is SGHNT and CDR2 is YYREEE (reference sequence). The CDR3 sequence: CASSYDRVGTEAFF. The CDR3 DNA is TGTGCCAGCAGCTATGACAGGGTTGGCACTGAAGCTTTCTTT.

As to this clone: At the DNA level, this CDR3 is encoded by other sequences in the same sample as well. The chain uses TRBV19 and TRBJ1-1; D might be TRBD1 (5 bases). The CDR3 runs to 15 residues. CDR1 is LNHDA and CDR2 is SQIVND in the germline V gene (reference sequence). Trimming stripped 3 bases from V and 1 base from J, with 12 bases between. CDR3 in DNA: TGTGCCAGTAGTATCGTGCAGGGCCCGAACACTGAAGCTTTCTTT. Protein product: CASSIVQGPNTEAFF.

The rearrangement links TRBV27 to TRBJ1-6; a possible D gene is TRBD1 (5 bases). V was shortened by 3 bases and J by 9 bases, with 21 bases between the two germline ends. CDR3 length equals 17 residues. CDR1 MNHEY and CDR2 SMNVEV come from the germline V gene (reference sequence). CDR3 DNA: TGTGCCAGCAGTTTCCCCCGTTTAGGGACCGCTCCTTCACCCCTCCACTTT. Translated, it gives CASSFPRLGTAPSPLHF.